This is a list of T cell receptor beta chains from one sample in a study of blood T cell repertoires in COVID-19. Using immunoSEQ multiplex PCR, the repertoire was profiled, and TCRdb retains in-frame clones only, with some absent. The sample lists around 200,000 clones, approximately 87% occurring once. The sequencing sample was made of peripheral blood. The receptors shown here come from a woman aged 50 to 60 with acute or convalescent COVID-19. CDR3s include the opening cysteine and the closing phenylalanine or tryptophan. D genes are given only for firm matches. Where a row states a size, it is once, few, many or the class of an expanded clone; other rows omit it.

TRBJ1-4,.,once,TRBV6-5,CASNQAPGGKLFF
TRBJ2-1,TRBD1,.,TRBV12-5,CASGSYRGLGTYNEQFF
TRBJ1-1,TRBD1,.,TRBV18,CASSPLGQGLGVLMNTEAFF
TRBJ2-5,.,.,TRBV30,CASLERAIQETQYF
TRBJ1-2,.,.,TRBV6-5,CASSPSAGPHGYTF
TRBJ1-5,.,.,TRBV7-9,CASSLTQGQPQHF
TRBJ1-3,.,.,TRBV4-3,CASSQGQGYYSGNTIYF
TRBJ2-7,TRBD1,.,TRBV19,CASSIIWQGAGYEQYF
TRBJ1-1,TRBD1,.,TRBV7-2,CASSGRDRLNTEAFF
TRBJ1-3,.,.,TRBV5-1,CASSLGPGVGNTIYF
TRBJ1-1,.,.,TRBV6-6,CASSYRAAGGTEAFF
TRBJ1-5,.,.,TRBV19,CASTWGGGINQPQHF
TRBJ2-1,.,.,TRBV7-3,CESMGGGASYNEQFF
TRBJ1-2,.,.,TRBV19,CASSPGGLSHGYTF
TRBJ2-2,.,.,TRBV20-1,CSARAEGELFF
TRBJ2-2,.,.,TRBV11-3,CASSPEGTNTGELFF
TRBJ1-4,TRBD1,few,TRBV5-1,CASSADRVYEKLFF
TRBJ2-1,TRBD2,.,TRBV11-3,CASSLDGGSLDEQFF
TRBJ1-5,TRBD1,once,TRBV4-1,CASSQQGGNQPQHF
TRBJ1-1,TRBD1,.,TRBV6-2/TRBV6-3,CASSSRQGTNTEAFF
TRBJ1-1,.,.,TRBV4-2,CASSQDRISEAFF
TRBJ1-1,TRBD1,.,TRBV30,CAWVRDRGGEAFF
TRBJ1-2,.,.,TRBV18,CASSPPGGWDYGYTF
TRBJ2-6,.,.,TRBV27,CASSLSDRPGANVLTF
TRBJ1-2,.,.,TRBV5-4,CASSLNDRNYGYTF
TRBJ2-1,TRBD2,.,TRBV7-2,CASSSTSGRRNEQFF
TRBJ2-5,.,.,TRBV5-1,CASSPLGRGEETQYF
TRBJ2-7,.,.,TRBV4-3,CASSQETGSVYEQYF
TRBJ2-7,TRBD1,.,TRBV11-2,CASSLIRTGSEQYF
TRBJ2-7,TRBD2,few,TRBV7-2,CASSEGLAVYEQYF
TRBJ2-5,.,few,TRBV9,CASSVDPTGGETQYF
TRBJ2-3,.,.,TRBV12-5,CASGRTGSTDTQYF
TRBJ1-4,TRBD1,.,TRBV6-2/TRBV6-3,CASSRRTGVSNEKLFF
TRBJ2-5,TRBD2,once,TRBV9,CASSVGRASGETQYF